This record concerns one T cell receptor beta chain sequence. The sample comes from a study of cytomegalovirus exposure and HLA in healthy donors. Researchers ran the PCR with 60 Vbeta and 13 Jbeta primers. The assay was immunoSEQ multiplex PCR, and TCRdb's table has in-frame clones only and misses some. The repertoire consists of 100,000 to 150,000 clones, with around 80% occurring once and the leading ten covering approximately 4%. Input material: PBMCs. This receptor was taken from a woman aged 35 to 49 in good health and CMV-seronegative.

The CDR3 sequence: CASQSRGGRGEQFF. CDR3 nucleotides: TGTGCCAGCCAGTCGCGGGGGGGGAGGGGTGAGCAGTTCTTC. This chain connects TRBV5-4 to TRBJ2-1; TRBD2 aligns across 9 bases. CDR1 and CDR2 from the germline V gene are SGHNT and YYREEE (reference sequence). V trimming: 7 bases; J trimming: 9 bases; junction bases outside the gene matches: 11. The CDR3 totals 14 residues.